Listed below are T cell receptor beta chains from one sample, sequenced in a study of human T cells and chemical hapten exposure. TCRdb reanalysed the 5' RACE reads using MiXCR and keeps one entry per CDR3 protein. This sample yields around 140,000 distinct CDR3 sequences, of which roughly 4% are seen a single time; about 1.3% belongs to the top ten. The receptors were gathered from a female donor in good health. The CDR3 runs from the conserved cysteine through the conserved F or W. A D gene is named only where the DNA matches it firmly. A clone size is listed for some rows: how often the clone was seen (once, few, many), or a class if it is expanded.

clone size: few; CDR3 length: 14; D gene: -; V gene: TRBV29-1; J gene: TRBJ1-4; CDR3 DNA: TGCAGCGTCGGCACAGGGACCCATAATGAAAAACTGTTTTTT; CDR3 protein: CSVGTGTHNEKLFF
clone size: -; CDR3 length: 18; D gene: TRBD1; V gene: TRBV23-1; J gene: TRBJ2-5; CDR3 DNA: TGCGCCAGCAGTCAATCCCCGAACTCGCCCAGGGGGCAAGAGACCCAGTACTTC; CDR3 protein: CASSQSPNSPRGQETQYF
clone size: many; CDR3 length: 11; D gene: -; V gene: TRBV12-3/TRBV12-4; J gene: TRBJ2-3; CDR3 DNA: TGTGCCAGCAGATTCGCAGATACGCAGTATTTT; CDR3 protein: CASRFADTQYF
clone size: few; CDR3 length: 14; D gene: TRBD2; V gene: TRBV29-1; J gene: TRBJ2-1; CDR3 DNA: TGCAGCGTCGCCCCCGGGACTAGCGACAATGAGCAGTTCTTC; CDR3 protein: CSVAPGTSDNEQFF
clone size: many; CDR3 length: 16; D gene: -; V gene: TRBV4-1; J gene: TRBJ1-4; CDR3 DNA: TGCGCCAGCAGCCAAGTTGTGGACGGGTTCAATGAAAAACTGTTTTTT; CDR3 protein: CASSQVVDGFNEKLFF
clone size: many; CDR3 length: 15; D gene: TRBD1; V gene: TRBV12-3/TRBV12-4; J gene: TRBJ1-2; CDR3 DNA: TGTGCCAGCAGTTTGGCCGACAGGGGCGCGGATGGCTACACCTTC; CDR3 protein: CASSLADRGADGYTF
clone size: many; CDR3 length: 17; D gene: TRBD2; V gene: TRBV4-2; J gene: TRBJ2-2; CDR3 DNA: TGTGCCAGCAGCCTCAGACTAGCGGGGGGGGACACCGGGGAGCTGTTTTTT; CDR3 protein: CASSLRLAGGDTGELFF
clone size: many; CDR3 length: 13; D gene: -; V gene: TRBV20-1; J gene: TRBJ2-5; CDR3 DNA: TGCAGTGCTAGTGGACTGACACGAGAGGCCCAGTACTTC; CDR3 protein: CSASGLTREAQYF
clone size: many; CDR3 length: 17; D gene: -; V gene: TRBV27; J gene: TRBJ2-3; CDR3 DNA: TGTGCCAGCAGTTTTGGGCAGGGGAGGCCACACACAGATACGCAGTATTTT; CDR3 protein: CASSFGQGRPHTDTQYF
clone size: few; CDR3 length: 14; D gene: -; V gene: TRBV12-3/TRBV12-4; J gene: TRBJ1-1; CDR3 DNA: TGTGCCAGCAGTTTATCGGTTCTGGGCACTGAAGCTTTCTTT; CDR3 protein: CASSLSVLGTEAFF
clone size: many; CDR3 length: 15; D gene: -; V gene: TRBV12-3/TRBV12-4; J gene: TRBJ2-2; CDR3 DNA: TGTGCCAGCAGTTCACTAGTAATCCAAAGCGGGGAGCTGTTTTTT; CDR3 protein: CASSSLVIQSGELFF
clone size: many; CDR3 length: 16; D gene: -; V gene: TRBV20-1; J gene: TRBJ1-5; CDR3 DNA: TGCAGTGCTAGAGATCCTAGGGCGGAGAGCAATCAGCCCCAGCATTTT; CDR3 protein: CSARDPRAESNQPQHF
clone size: many; CDR3 length: 12; D gene: -; V gene: TRBV4-1; J gene: TRBJ1-1; CDR3 DNA: TGCGCCAGCAGCCAGGACGGGAGTGAAGCTTTCTTT; CDR3 protein: CASSQDGSEAFF
clone size: few; CDR3 length: 15; D gene: -; V gene: TRBV11-2; J gene: TRBJ1-6; CDR3 DNA: TGTGCCAGCAGCTTAATTACAGGGCGAAATTCACCCCTCCACTTT; CDR3 protein: CASSLITGRNSPLHF
clone size: many; CDR3 length: 13; D gene: -; V gene: TRBV29-1; J gene: TRBJ1-6; CDR3 DNA: TGCAGCGTGCTGACAGAGTATAATTCACCCCTCCACTTT; CDR3 protein: CSVLTEYNSPLHF
clone size: many; CDR3 length: 16; D gene: -; V gene: TRBV7-2; J gene: TRBJ2-3; CDR3 DNA: TGTGCCAGCAGCTTAGGACTCCCTTCTAGCACAGATACGCAGTATTTT; CDR3 protein: CASSLGLPSSTDTQYF
clone size: many; CDR3 length: 14; D gene: -; V gene: TRBV5-1; J gene: TRBJ1-2; CDR3 DNA: TGCGCCAGCACCCCAACGGCGGGGGCCCCCGGCTACACCTTC; CDR3 protein: CASTPTAGAPGYTF
clone size: -; CDR3 length: 12; D gene: -; V gene: TRBV12-3/TRBV12-4; J gene: TRBJ2-1; CDR3 DNA: TGTGCCAGCAGCTCGGACTCCAATGAGCAGTTCTTC; CDR3 protein: CASSSDSNEQFF
clone size: many; CDR3 length: 14; D gene: -; V gene: TRBV5-1; J gene: TRBJ2-7; CDR3 DNA: TGCGCCAGCAGCTTGGACGGGAGCTCCTACGAGCAGTACTTC; CDR3 protein: CASSLDGSSYEQYF
clone size: many; CDR3 length: 15; D gene: -; V gene: TRBV12-3/TRBV12-4; J gene: TRBJ2-3; CDR3 DNA: TGTGCCAGCAGCTCCACAGGAGCCAGCACAGATACGCAGTATTTT; CDR3 protein: CASSSTGASTDTQYF
clone size: few; CDR3 length: 16; D gene: TRBD2; V gene: TRBV18; J gene: TRBJ2-3; CDR3 DNA: TGTGCCAGCTCACCGAGACTAGCGGGGAGCACAGATACGCAGTATTTT; CDR3 protein: CASSPRLAGSTDTQYF
clone size: -; CDR3 length: 13; D gene: -; V gene: TRBV25-1; J gene: TRBJ1-1; CDR3 DNA: TGTGCCTCACAGCGAGGACGGAACACTGAAGCTTTCTTT; CDR3 protein: CASQRGRNTEAFF
clone size: many; CDR3 length: 15; D gene: -; V gene: TRBV5-6; J gene: TRBJ2-3; CDR3 DNA: TGTGCCAGCAGCTTGGGGGCAGGCGACACAGATACGCAGTATTTT; CDR3 protein: CASSLGAGDTDTQYF
clone size: many; CDR3 length: 14; D gene: -; V gene: TRBV15; J gene: TRBJ2-2; CDR3 DNA: TGTGCCACCAGCAGAGAGTCTGTGGACGGGGAGCTGTTTTTT; CDR3 protein: CATSRESVDGELFF
clone size: many; CDR3 length: 16; D gene: -; V gene: TRBV11-2; J gene: TRBJ2-5; CDR3 DNA: TGTGCCAGCAGTATCGGTCCAGGATTTGGTCAAGAGACCCAGTACTTC; CDR3 protein: CASSIGPGFGQETQYF
clone size: many; CDR3 length: 15; D gene: -; V gene: TRBV27; J gene: TRBJ1-5; CDR3 DNA: TGTGCCAGCAGTTCGGACCTGTTGGGCAATCAGCCCCAGCATTTT; CDR3 protein: CASSSDLLGNQPQHF
clone size: -; CDR3 length: 15; D gene: TRBD1; V gene: TRBV7-7; J gene: TRBJ2-1; CDR3 DNA: TGTGCTAGCAGCTTAGGGGACAGCACCTACAATGAGCAGTTCTTC; CDR3 protein: CASSLGDSTYNEQFF
clone size: many; CDR3 length: 15; D gene: TRBD2; V gene: TRBV5-1; J gene: TRBJ2-3; CDR3 DNA: TGCGCCAGCAGCTTGGGCACTAGCGGGGCAGATACGCAGTATTTT; CDR3 protein: CASSLGTSGADTQYF
clone size: many; CDR3 length: 13; D gene: -; V gene: TRBV5-4; J gene: TRBJ2-3; CDR3 DNA: TGTGCCAGCAGATGGACGGCCACAGATACGCAGTATTTT; CDR3 protein: CASRWTATDTQYF
clone size: few; CDR3 length: 15; D gene: -; V gene: TRBV7-9; J gene: TRBJ2-7; CDR3 DNA: TGTGCCAGCAGCAACAGGGCGGCATCGACCTACGAGCAGTACTTC; CDR3 protein: CASSNRAASTYEQYF
clone size: many; CDR3 length: 14; D gene: -; V gene: TRBV30; J gene: TRBJ2-7; CDR3 DNA: TGTGCCGGGCATAATGAGGGGAGCTCCTACGAGCAGTACTTC; CDR3 protein: CAGHNEGSSYEQYF
clone size: many; CDR3 length: 14; D gene: -; V gene: TRBV27; J gene: TRBJ1-6; CDR3 DNA: TGTGCCAGCAGTTTTCCGGCAGGGAATTCACCCCTCCACTTT; CDR3 protein: CASSFPAGNSPLHF
clone size: many; CDR3 length: 14; D gene: -; V gene: TRBV2; J gene: TRBJ1-2; CDR3 DNA: TGTGCCAGCAGTGAAGCGCGAGGAAGCTATGGCTACACCTTC; CDR3 protein: CASSEARGSYGYTF
clone size: many; CDR3 length: 16; D gene: TRBD1; V gene: TRBV10-3; J gene: TRBJ2-2; CDR3 DNA: TGTGCCATCAGTCTTTCCGGGACAGGGACCACCGGGGAGCTGTTTTTT; CDR3 protein: CAISLSGTGTTGELFF
clone size: many; CDR3 length: 16; D gene: TRBD1; V gene: TRBV7-9; J gene: TRBJ2-5; CDR3 DNA: TGTGCCAGCAGCTTATTGGGACAGGGCGGCAGCGAGACCCAGTACTTC; CDR3 protein: CASSLLGQGGSETQYF
clone size: many; CDR3 length: 15; D gene: TRBD1; V gene: TRBV19; J gene: TRBJ1-5; CDR3 DNA: TGTGCCAGTAGTATTGGGGACAGGGTTGGTCAGCCCCAGCATTTT; CDR3 protein: CASSIGDRVGQPQHF
clone size: many; CDR3 length: 17; D gene: -; V gene: TRBV6-5; J gene: TRBJ1-2; CDR3 DNA: TGTGCCAGCAGTCGGGAAGGGACAATCAGTATTCACTATGGCTACACCTTC; CDR3 protein: CASSREGTISIHYGYTF
clone size: many; CDR3 length: 14; D gene: TRBD1; V gene: TRBV29-1; J gene: TRBJ1-1; CDR3 DNA: TGCAGCGTTGAGGACGACAGGGGGCGAACTGAAGCTTTCTTT; CDR3 protein: CSVEDDRGRTEAFF
clone size: many; CDR3 length: 13; D gene: -; V gene: TRBV6-5; J gene: TRBJ1-1; CDR3 DNA: TGTGCCAGCAGTCCCCCTGACCAGACTGAAGCTTTCTTT; CDR3 protein: CASSPPDQTEAFF
clone size: few; CDR3 length: 15; D gene: -; V gene: TRBV20-1; J gene: TRBJ2-1; CDR3 DNA: TGCAGTGCTAGGTCTAGCCGATTTTCCTACAATGAGCAGTTCTTC; CDR3 protein: CSARSSRFSYNEQFF
clone size: many; CDR3 length: 12; D gene: -; V gene: TRBV3-1; J gene: TRBJ2-5; CDR3 DNA: TGTGCCAGCAGGGACAGTCAAGAGACCCAGTACTTC; CDR3 protein: CASRDSQETQYF
clone size: -; CDR3 length: 13; D gene: -; V gene: TRBV29-1; J gene: TRBJ2-1; CDR3 DNA: TGCAGCGTTGAACTCTCCACTAGGAATGAGCAGTTCTTC; CDR3 protein: CSVELSTRNEQFF
clone size: many; CDR3 length: 16; D gene: -; V gene: TRBV27; J gene: TRBJ1-5; CDR3 DNA: TGTGCCAGCAGTTTATACGGGCGGCGTAGCAATCAGCCCCAGCATTTT; CDR3 protein: CASSLYGRRSNQPQHF
clone size: many; CDR3 length: 15; D gene: -; V gene: TRBV6-5; J gene: TRBJ1-1; CDR3 DNA: TGTGCCAGCAGACGAAACCCCGCGGGGGAGGCTGAAGCTTTCTTT; CDR3 protein: CASRRNPAGEAEAFF
clone size: many; CDR3 length: 13; D gene: -; V gene: TRBV20-1; J gene: TRBJ1-1; CDR3 DNA: TGCAGTGCTAGATCGACCTGGGACACTGAAGCTTTCTTT; CDR3 protein: CSARSTWDTEAFF
clone size: many; CDR3 length: 15; D gene: -; V gene: TRBV5-4; J gene: TRBJ1-1; CDR3 DNA: TGTGCCAGCAGCTATGGAGGGGCGCTGAACACTGAAGCTTTCTTT; CDR3 protein: CASSYGGALNTEAFF
clone size: many; CDR3 length: 13; D gene: -; V gene: TRBV20-1; J gene: TRBJ2-7; CDR3 DNA: TGCAGTGCTAGGACGGGCTCTGGGTACGAGCAGTACTTC; CDR3 protein: CSARTGSGYEQYF
clone size: many; CDR3 length: 16; D gene: -; V gene: TRBV20-1; J gene: TRBJ1-2; CDR3 DNA: TGCAGTGCCGGTCCTGGCGGGGGGGGGACCCGCTATGGCTACACCTTC; CDR3 protein: CSAGPGGGGTRYGYTF
clone size: many; CDR3 length: 15; D gene: TRBD2; V gene: TRBV28; J gene: TRBJ2-1; CDR3 DNA: TGTGCCAGCAGTTTAGTCAACGGGGGGGCCAATGAGCAGTTCTTC; CDR3 protein: CASSLVNGGANEQFF
clone size: many; CDR3 length: 13; D gene: TRBD1; V gene: TRBV6-5; J gene: TRBJ1-1; CDR3 DNA: TGTGCCAGTTCCGGGACAGGGAGAACTGAAGCTTTCTTT; CDR3 protein: CASSGTGRTEAFF
clone size: many; CDR3 length: 11; D gene: -; V gene: TRBV20-1; J gene: TRBJ1-1; CDR3 DNA: TGCAGTGCTAGAGGCGCCACTGAAGCTTTCTTT; CDR3 protein: CSARGATEAFF
clone size: few; CDR3 length: 17; D gene: TRBD1; V gene: TRBV28; J gene: TRBJ1-5; CDR3 DNA: TGTGCCAGCAGTCTAAGGACAGGGGCTTATAGCAATCAGCCCCAGCATTTT; CDR3 protein: CASSLRTGAYSNQPQHF